This TCR beta chain was identified during a study of shared clonotypes between healthy human individuals. Several immunoSEQ 96-well plates shared each subset's DNA, each plate a replicate. Only in-frame clones appear in the TCRdb table, and some are missing; sequencing was by immunoSEQ multiplex PCR. Among about 1.1 million clones, approximately 75% were seen once, and the ten largest hold approximately 0.9%. The germline V and J ends were trimmed by 3 bases and 7 bases, with 9 bases remaining between them. Per the germline V gene, CDR1 is DFQATT and CDR2 is SNEGSKA (reference sequence). The CDR3 has 11 amino acids.

The chain carries TRBV20-1 and TRBJ1-1; D gene uncertain. The specimen sequenced was memory CD4+ T cells from PBMCs. Documented subset: CD45RA-negative fraction. The sequence came from a young man in good health. Some clones in this sample may be carry-over from other donors' samples. Here the CDR3 DNA reads TGCAGTGCTAGTTTCCGGGGTGAAGCTTTCTTT. It encodes CSASFRGEAFF.